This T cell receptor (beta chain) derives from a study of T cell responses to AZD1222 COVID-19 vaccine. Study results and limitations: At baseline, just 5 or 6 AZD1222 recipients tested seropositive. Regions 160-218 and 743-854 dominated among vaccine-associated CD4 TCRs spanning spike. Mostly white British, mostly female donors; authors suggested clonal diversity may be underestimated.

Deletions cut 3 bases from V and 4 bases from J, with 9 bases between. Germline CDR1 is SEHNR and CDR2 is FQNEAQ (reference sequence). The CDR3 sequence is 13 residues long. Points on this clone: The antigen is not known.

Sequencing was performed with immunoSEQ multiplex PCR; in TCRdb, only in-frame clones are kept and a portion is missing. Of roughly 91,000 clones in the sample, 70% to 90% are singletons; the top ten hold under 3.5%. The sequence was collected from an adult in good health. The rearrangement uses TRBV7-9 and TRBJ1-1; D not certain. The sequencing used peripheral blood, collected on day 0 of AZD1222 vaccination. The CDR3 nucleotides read TGTGCCAGCAGCTTGTCGGGTGCCACTGAAGCTTTCTTT. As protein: CASSLSGATEAFF.